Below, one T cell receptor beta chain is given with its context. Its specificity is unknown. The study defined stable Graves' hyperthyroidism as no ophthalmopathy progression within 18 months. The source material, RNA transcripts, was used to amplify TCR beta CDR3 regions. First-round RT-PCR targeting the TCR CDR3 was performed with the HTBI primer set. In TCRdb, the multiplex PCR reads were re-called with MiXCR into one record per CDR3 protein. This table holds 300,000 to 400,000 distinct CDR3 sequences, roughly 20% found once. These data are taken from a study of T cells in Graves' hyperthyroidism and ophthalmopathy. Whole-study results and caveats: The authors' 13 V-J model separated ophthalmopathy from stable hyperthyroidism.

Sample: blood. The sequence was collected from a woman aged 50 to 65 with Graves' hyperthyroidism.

The CDR3 coding sequence is TGTGCCAGCAGCCAGGGGACAGCCCAGAACACTGAAGCTTTCTTT. It codes for CASSQGTAQNTEAFF. V is TRBV5-5 and J is TRBJ1-1; 7 bases are a match to TRBD1. The CDR3 has 15 residues. After removal of 4 bases from V and 1 base from J, the junction contained 7 bases not matched to a gene. Germline V gene lookup returns CDR1 SGHKS and CDR2 YYEKEE (reference sequence).